Listed below are T cell receptor beta chains from one sample, sequenced in a study of blood T cells in healthy people across ages. In TCRdb, the 5' RACE reads were re-called with MiXCR into one record per CDR3 protein. This sample has about 760,000 distinct CDR3 sequences, with roughly three fifths found just once. The sequenced sample was blood. These TCRs come from a man in his forties or fifties in good health. CDR3s include the opening cysteine and the closing phenylalanine or tryptophan. D genes are given only for firm matches. Size tells how often a clone was seen (once, few, many) or the class of an expanded clone, and some rows leave it out.

size: .; D: TRBD2; V: TRBV6-6; J: TRBJ2-7; DNA: TGTGCCAGCAGCCCCGGGAGGGCTGGAGAGCAGTACTTC; CDR3: CASSPGRAGEQYF
size: few; D: .; V: TRBV21-1; J: TRBJ2-3; DNA: TGTGCCAGCAGCAAAGGTCAGCGGGAGGACACAGATACGCAGTATTTT; CDR3: CASSKGQREDTDTQYF
size: .; D: .; V: TRBV2; J: TRBJ1-6; DNA: TGTGCCAGCAGTCCTCCCCGGGTTAATTCACCCCTCCACTTT; CDR3: CASSPPRVNSPLHF
size: .; D: TRBD2; V: TRBV7-9; J: TRBJ2-5; DNA: TGTGCCAGCCTTGGGACTAGCGGGAGTACGGAGACCCAGTACTTC; CDR3: CASLGTSGSTETQYF
size: many; D: TRBD1; V: TRBV10-3; J: TRBJ2-5; DNA: TGTGCCATCAGCGGGACAGGGGATATGAAAGAGACCCAGTACTTC; CDR3: CAISGTGDMKETQYF
size: few; D: .; V: TRBV6-2/TRBV6-3; J: TRBJ2-1; DNA: TGTGCCAGCAGTCATAACGGACGGAGCTCCTACAATGAGCAGTTCTTC; CDR3: CASSHNGRSSYNEQFF
size: .; D: TRBD2; V: TRBV11-1; J: TRBJ2-1; DNA: TGTGCCAGCAGCCTACTAGCGTACAATGAGCAGTTCTTC; CDR3: CASSLLAYNEQFF
size: few; D: .; V: TRBV10-2; J: TRBJ2-5; DNA: TGCGCCAGCAGAGCAACGGGACAGCGGAGGGAGCAGTACTTC; CDR3: CASRATGQRREQYF
size: few; D: .; V: TRBV28; J: TRBJ2-5; DNA: TGTGCCAGCAGGACTAACAAAGAGACCCAGTACTTC; CDR3: CASRTNKETQYF
size: .; D: TRBD1; V: TRBV12-3/TRBV12-4; J: TRBJ2-5; DNA: TGTGCCAGCAGTTTGAGGGGGCGAGACACCCTCTACGGGCAGTACTTC; CDR3: CASSLRGRDTLYGQYF